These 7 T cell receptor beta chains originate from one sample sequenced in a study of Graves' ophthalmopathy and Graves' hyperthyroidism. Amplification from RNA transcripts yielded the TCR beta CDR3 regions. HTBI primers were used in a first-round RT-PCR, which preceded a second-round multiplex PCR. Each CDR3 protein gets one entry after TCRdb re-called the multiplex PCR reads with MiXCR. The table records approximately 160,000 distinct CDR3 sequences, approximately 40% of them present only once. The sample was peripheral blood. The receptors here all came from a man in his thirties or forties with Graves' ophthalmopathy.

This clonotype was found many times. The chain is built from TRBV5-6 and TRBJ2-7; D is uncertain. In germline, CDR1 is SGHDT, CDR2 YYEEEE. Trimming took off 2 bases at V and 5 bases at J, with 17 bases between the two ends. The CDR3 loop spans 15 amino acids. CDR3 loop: CASSFSPRSPDEQYF. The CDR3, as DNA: TGTGCCAGCAGCTTCTCCCCGCGATCCCCCGACGAGCAGTACTTC. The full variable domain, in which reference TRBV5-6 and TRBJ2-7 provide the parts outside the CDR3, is DAGVTQSPTHLIKTRGQQVTLRCSPKSGHDTVSWYQQALGQGPQFIFQYYEEEERQRGNFPDRFSGHQFPNYSSELNVNALLLGDSALYLCASSFSPRSPDEQYFGPGTRLTVT.

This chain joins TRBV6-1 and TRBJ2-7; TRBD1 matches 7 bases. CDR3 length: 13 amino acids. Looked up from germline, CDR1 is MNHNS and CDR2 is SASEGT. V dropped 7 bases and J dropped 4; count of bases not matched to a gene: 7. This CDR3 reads CASTDRVSYEQYF. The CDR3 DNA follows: TGTGCCAGCACCGACAGGGTTTCTTACGAGCAGTACTTC.

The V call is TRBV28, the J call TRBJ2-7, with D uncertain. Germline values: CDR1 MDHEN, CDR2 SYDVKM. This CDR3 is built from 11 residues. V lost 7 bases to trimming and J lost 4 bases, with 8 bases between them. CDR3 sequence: CASNHRYEQYF. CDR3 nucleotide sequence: TGTGCCAGCAACCACAGATACGAGCAGTACTTC.

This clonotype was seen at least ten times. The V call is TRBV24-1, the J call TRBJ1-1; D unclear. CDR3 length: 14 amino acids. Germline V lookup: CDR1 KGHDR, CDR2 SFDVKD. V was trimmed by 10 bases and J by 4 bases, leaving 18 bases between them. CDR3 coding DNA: TGTGCCACTCCCAGTCGGGAAACGGTCACTGAAGCTTTCTTT. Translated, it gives CATPSRETVTEAFF.

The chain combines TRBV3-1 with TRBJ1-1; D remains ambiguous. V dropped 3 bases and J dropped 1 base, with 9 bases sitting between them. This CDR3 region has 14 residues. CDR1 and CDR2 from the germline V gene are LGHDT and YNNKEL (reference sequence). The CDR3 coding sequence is TGTGCCAGCAGCCAGGTACCGACGAACACTGAAGCTTTCTTT. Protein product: CASSQVPTNTEAFF.

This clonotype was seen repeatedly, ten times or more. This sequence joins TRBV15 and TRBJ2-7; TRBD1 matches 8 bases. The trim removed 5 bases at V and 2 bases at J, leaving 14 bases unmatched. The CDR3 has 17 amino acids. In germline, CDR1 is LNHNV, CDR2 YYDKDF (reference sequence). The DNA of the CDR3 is TGTGCCACCAGCGGAGGACAGGGAGAGGTTTTTGCCTACGAGCAGTACTTC. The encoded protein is CATSGGQGEVFAYEQYF.

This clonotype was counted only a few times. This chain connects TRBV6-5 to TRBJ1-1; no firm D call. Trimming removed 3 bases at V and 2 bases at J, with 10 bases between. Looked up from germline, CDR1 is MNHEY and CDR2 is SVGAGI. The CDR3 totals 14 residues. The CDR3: CASSYGPVNTEAFF. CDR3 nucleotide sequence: TGTGCCAGCAGTTATGGCCCGGTAAACACTGAAGCTTTCTTT.